These T cell receptor beta chains were read from a single sample in a study of identical twins. One entry per CDR3 protein, called by TCRdb with MiXCR from the 5' RACE reads. The sample holds around 1.7 million distinct CDR3 sequences; roughly 35% are singletons and the top ten take around 0.25%. Material for sequencing was cord blood. The receptor set was obtained from a newborn girl in good health. The CDR3 runs from the conserved cysteine through the conserved F or W. Each record gives: V gene, D gene, clone size, CDR3 length, J gene, CDR3 DNA, CDR3 protein. A D gene is named only where the DNA matches it firmly. Size values are once, few and many counts, or a class for expanded clones, and some rows have none.

TRBV5-6,NA,few,13,TRBJ1-2,TGTGCCAGCAGCTTGGTAGGGAAGGATGGCTACACCTTC,CASSLVGKDGYTF
TRBV6-6,TRBD1,NA,11,TRBJ2-7,TGTGCCAGCAAGACAGGGGACGAGCAGTACTTC,CASKTGDEQYF
TRBV5-1,NA,many,14,TRBJ2-3,TGCGCCAGCAGGCCGCAGGGAGGCACAGATACGCAGTATTTT,CASRPQGGTDTQYF
TRBV25-1,NA,few,14,TRBJ2-2,TGTGCCAGCATTGGGGTGCGGAACACCGGGGAGCTGTTTTTT,CASIGVRNTGELFF
TRBV21-1,NA,few,15,TRBJ2-1,TGTGCCAGCAGCATTAGCGGGCTCTCCTACAATGAGCAGTTCTTC,CASSISGLSYNEQFF
TRBV20-1,TRBD2,NA,12,TRBJ2-7,TGCAGCTCCCTAGCGGGGGGAGTGGAGCAGTACTTC,CSSLAGGVEQYF
TRBV20-1,NA,few,15,TRBJ2-7,TGCAGTGCTAGTTCCCCTCGCGGGGCCCCCTACGAGCAGTACTTC,CSASSPRGAPYEQYF
TRBV28,NA,few,12,TRBJ1-1,TGTGCCAGCAGCGGCGCGGGGGCTGAAGCTTTCTTT,CASSGAGAEAFF
TRBV28,NA,NA,14,TRBJ2-1,TGTGCCAGCAGAGACCCCTCGTCGCACAATGAGCAGTTCTTC,CASRDPSSHNEQFF
TRBV4-1,NA,NA,17,TRBJ2-4,TGCGCCAGCAGCCAAGGGACCCAGAGGGGATCCAAAAACATTCAGTACTTC,CASSQGTQRGSKNIQYF
TRBV19,TRBD2,NA,19,TRBJ2-3,TGTGCCAGTGTAAGGGGACAGGGACTAGCGGGATGGGACACAGATACGCAGTATTTT,CASVRGQGLAGWDTDTQYF
TRBV20-1,NA,NA,15,TRBJ2-1,TGCAGTGCTAGAGAGGCGGGCCGATCCTACAATGAGCAGTTCTTC,CSAREAGRSYNEQFF
TRBV3-1,NA,NA,16,TRBJ2-5,TGTGCCAGCACCACCTCAGGGGGTGGGGACTACAATGGGCAGTACTTC,CASTTSGGGDYNGQYF
TRBV25-1,TRBD1,few,16,TRBJ2-3,TGTGCCAGCAGTGAATATCGGCCCGACAGGGAGGATACGCAGTATTTT,CASSEYRPDREDTQYF
TRBV28,NA,NA,14,TRBJ2-7,TGTGCCAGCAGTTTAGGGGGGTTAGGGGGCGAGCAGTACTTC,CASSLGGLGGEQYF
TRBV20-1,NA,once,14,TRBJ2-5,TGCAGTGCTAGAGATAGGGGGAGGGCCAATGAGCAGTACTTC,CSARDRGRANEQYF